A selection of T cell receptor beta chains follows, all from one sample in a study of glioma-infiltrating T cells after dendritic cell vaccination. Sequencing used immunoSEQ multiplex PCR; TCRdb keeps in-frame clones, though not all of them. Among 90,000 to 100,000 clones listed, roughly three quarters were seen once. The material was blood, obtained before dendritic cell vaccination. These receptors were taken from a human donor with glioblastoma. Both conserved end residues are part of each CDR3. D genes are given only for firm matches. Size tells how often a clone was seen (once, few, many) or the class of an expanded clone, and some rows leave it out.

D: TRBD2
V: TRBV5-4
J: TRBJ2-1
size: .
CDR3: CASSLGGTSGRAYNEQFF
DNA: TGTGCCAGCAGCTTGGGGGGGACTAGCGGGAGGGCCTACAATGAGCAGTTCTTC

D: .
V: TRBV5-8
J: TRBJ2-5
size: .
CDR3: CASSATGSGETQYF
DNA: TGTGCCAGCAGCGCCACGGGGTCGGGGGAGACCCAGTACTTC

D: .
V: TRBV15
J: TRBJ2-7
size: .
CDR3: CATSRAALGSSSYEQYF
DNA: TGTGCCACCAGCAGAGCCGCCCTAGGCTCCAGCTCCTACGAGCAGTACTTC

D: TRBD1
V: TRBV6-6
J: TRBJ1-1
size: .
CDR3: CASPKGGTGADEAFF
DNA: TGTGCCAGCCCCAAAGGGGGGACAGGGGCGGATGAAGCTTTCTTT

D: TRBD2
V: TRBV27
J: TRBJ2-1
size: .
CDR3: CASSLVGRIKEHEQFF
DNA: TGTGCCAGCAGTTTAGTCGGGAGGATAAAGGAACATGAGCAGTTCTTC

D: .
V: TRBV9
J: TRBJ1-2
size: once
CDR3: CASSPQGSGYGYTF
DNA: TGTGCCAGCAGCCCCCAGGGTTCCGGCTATGGCTACACCTTC

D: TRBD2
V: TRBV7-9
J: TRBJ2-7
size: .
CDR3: CASSAGLAGFYEQYF
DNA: TGTGCCAGCAGTGCCGGACTAGCGGGTTTCTACGAGCAGTACTTC

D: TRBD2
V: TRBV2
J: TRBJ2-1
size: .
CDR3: CASSPGLAVYFWNEQFF
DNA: TGTGCCAGCAGCCCCGGACTAGCGGTCTACTTCTGGAATGAGCAGTTCTTC

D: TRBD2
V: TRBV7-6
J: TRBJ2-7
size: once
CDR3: CASSLGAGSSYEQYF
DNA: TGTGCCAGCAGCTTAGGAGCGGGATCTTCCTACGAGCAGTACTTC

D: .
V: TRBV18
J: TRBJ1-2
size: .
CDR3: CASSPEGSYGYTF
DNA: TGTGCCAGCTCACCGGAGGGGAGCTATGGCTACACCTTC

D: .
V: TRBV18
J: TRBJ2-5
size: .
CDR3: CASSPLRETQYF
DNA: TGTGCCAGCTCACCACTGAGGGAGACCCAGTACTTC

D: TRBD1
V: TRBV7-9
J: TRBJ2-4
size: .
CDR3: CASSPTGGMGIQYF
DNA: TGTGCCAGCAGCCCGACAGGGGGCATGGGCATTCAGTACTTC

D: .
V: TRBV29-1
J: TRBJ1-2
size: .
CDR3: CSVTPRRGYYGYTF
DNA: TGCAGCGTGACCCCCCGGCGCGGCTACTATGGCTACACCTTC

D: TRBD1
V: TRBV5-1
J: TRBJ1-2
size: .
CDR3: CASSLEWGQGNGYTF
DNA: TGCGCCAGCAGCTTGGAATGGGGACAGGGAAATGGCTACACCTTC

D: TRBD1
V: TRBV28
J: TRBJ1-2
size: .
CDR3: CASSVYRGRDYGYTF
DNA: TGTGCCAGCAGTGTATACAGGGGGCGAGACTATGGCTACACCTTC

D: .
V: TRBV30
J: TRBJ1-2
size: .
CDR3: CAWTLLRSGRESYTF
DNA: TGTGCCTGGACCCTACTGAGGTCAGGGCGTGAAAGCTACACCTTC

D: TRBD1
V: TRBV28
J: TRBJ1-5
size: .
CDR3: CASSYRGGQPQHF
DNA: TGTGCCAGCAGTTACAGGGGGGGTCAGCCCCAGCATTTT

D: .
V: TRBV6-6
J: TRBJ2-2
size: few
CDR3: CASREYTGELFF
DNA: TGTGCCAGTCGGGAGTACACCGGGGAGCTGTTTTTT

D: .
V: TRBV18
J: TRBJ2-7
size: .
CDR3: CASATVGAGLAYEQYF
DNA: TGTGCCAGCGCCACCGTTGGGGCAGGGCTGGCCTACGAGCAGTACTTC

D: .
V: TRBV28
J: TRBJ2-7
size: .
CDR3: CASSPGGRGREQYF
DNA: TGTGCCAGCAGTCCAGGCGGCAGGGGAAGAGAGCAGTACTTC

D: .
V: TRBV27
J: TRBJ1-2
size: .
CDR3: CASSPAGGGTYGYTF
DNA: TGTGCCAGCAGTCCGGCCGGGGGAGGGACTTATGGCTACACCTTC

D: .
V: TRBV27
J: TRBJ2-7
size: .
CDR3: CASASEETRGQYF
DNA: TGTGCCAGCGCTTCCGAGGAGACCCGGGGGCAGTACTTC

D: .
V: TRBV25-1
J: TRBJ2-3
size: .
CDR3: CASSDIEATDTQYF
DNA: TGTGCCAGCAGTGATATAGAAGCCACAGATACGCAGTATTTT